The T cell receptor (beta chain) under discussion was sequenced for a study of cytomegalovirus exposure and HLA in healthy donors. 60 Vbeta and 13 Jbeta primers were used in PCR. The method was immunoSEQ multiplex PCR; TCRdb's version includes in-frame clones alone and lacks a portion of them. The repertoire holds roughly 150,000 clones, with 82% as singletons. V trimming: 4 bases; J trimming: 3 bases; junction bases outside the gene matches: 7. Germline V CDR1 and CDR2: LNHDA, SQIVND (reference sequence). The CDR3 is 17 amino acids. Material for sequencing was PBMCs. The receptor's source is a girl aged 2 to 9 in good health and CMV-seropositive. The chain couples TRBV19 to TRBJ2-2; 11 bases match TRBD2. The CDR3, as DNA: TGTGCCAGTAGTAAAGGGACTAGCGGAGGGGACACCGGGGAGCTGTTTTTT. This encodes CASSKGTSGGDTGELFF. Filled out from reference TRBV19 and TRBJ2-2, the complete variable domain reads DGGITQSPKYLFRKEGQNVTLSCEQNLNHDAMYWYRQDPGQGLRLIYYSQIVNDFQKGDIAEGYSVSREKKESFPLTVTSAQKNPTAFYLCASSKGTSGGDTGELFFGEGSRLTVL.